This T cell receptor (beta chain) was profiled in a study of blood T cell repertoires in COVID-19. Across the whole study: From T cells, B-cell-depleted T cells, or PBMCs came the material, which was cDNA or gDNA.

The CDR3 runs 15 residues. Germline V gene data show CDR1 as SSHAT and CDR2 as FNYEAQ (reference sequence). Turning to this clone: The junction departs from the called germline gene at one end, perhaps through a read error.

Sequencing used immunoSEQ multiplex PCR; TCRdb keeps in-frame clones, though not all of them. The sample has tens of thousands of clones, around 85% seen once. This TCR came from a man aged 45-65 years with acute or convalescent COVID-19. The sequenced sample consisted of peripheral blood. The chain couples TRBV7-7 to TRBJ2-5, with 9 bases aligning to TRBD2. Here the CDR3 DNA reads TGTGCTAGCAGCGTGGGGGCGGGAGGGATGGAGACCCAGTACTTC. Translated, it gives CASSVGAGGMETQYF.